Listed here is a single T cell receptor (beta chain). Its antigen is unidentified. The data were obtained in a study of beta chain features in type 1 diabetes. For the study at large: All samples yielded around 99 million examined sorted cells. Study-wide points: There was a moderate but significant shortening of TCRB CDR3s in all four CD4+ subsets of Type 1 diabetes patients. For patients, the naive, central memory and Treg TCRB repertoires appeared more alike than for healthy donors.

CDR1 is SGHAT and CDR2 is FQDESV in the germline V gene (reference sequence). The V end lost 1 base, the J end lost 1 base, and 4 bases lay between the germline ends. The CDR3 sequence is 13 residues long. Every isolated RNA sample was fully reverse transcribed, so sequencing captured expressed TCRB transcripts. Measured with immunoSEQ multiplex PCR; TCRdb has only the in-frame clones, and not every one. Of 900,000 or so clones in the sample, 15% to 20% were seen once. The sequencing sample was made of naive CD4+ T cells from blood. The TCR comes from a woman aged 18-35 years in good health. The chain uses TRBV11-1 and TRBJ1-1; D is undetermined. CDR3 in amino acids: CASSLVENTEAFF. In DNA form, the CDR3 reads TGTGCCAGCAGCTTAGTAGAGAACACTGAAGCTTTCTTT. Using reference TRBV11-1 and TRBJ1-1 for the parts outside the CDR3, the full variable domain is EAEVAQSPRYKITEKSQAVAFWCDPISGHATLYWYRQILGQGPELLVQFQDESVVDDSQLPKDRFSAERLKGVDSTLKIQPAELGDSAMYLCASSLVENTEAFFGQGTRLTVV.